This T cell receptor (beta chain) derives from a study of vaccination and CD4 T cells after COVID-19. TCRdb called the PCR reads again in MiXCR, with one record for every CDR3 protein. The profile covers around 20,000 distinct CDR3 sequences, with about 60% appearing a single time and roughly 1.1% taken by the ten largest. V lost 7 bases, J lost 4 bases, and 5 bases stayed unmatched. The germline V gene has CDR1 SNHLY and CDR2 FYNNEI. CDR3 length: 14 residues. The receptor comes from a human donor who had recovered from COVID-19. The specimen comprised CD4+ T cells from blood, sampled after SARS-CoV-2 vaccination. This chain joins TRBV2 and TRBJ2-3; TRBD2 matches 10 bases. CDR3 sequence reads: CASTGTSVADTQYF. CDR3 bases: TGTGCCAGCACCGGGACTAGCGTGGCAGATACGCAGTATTTT.